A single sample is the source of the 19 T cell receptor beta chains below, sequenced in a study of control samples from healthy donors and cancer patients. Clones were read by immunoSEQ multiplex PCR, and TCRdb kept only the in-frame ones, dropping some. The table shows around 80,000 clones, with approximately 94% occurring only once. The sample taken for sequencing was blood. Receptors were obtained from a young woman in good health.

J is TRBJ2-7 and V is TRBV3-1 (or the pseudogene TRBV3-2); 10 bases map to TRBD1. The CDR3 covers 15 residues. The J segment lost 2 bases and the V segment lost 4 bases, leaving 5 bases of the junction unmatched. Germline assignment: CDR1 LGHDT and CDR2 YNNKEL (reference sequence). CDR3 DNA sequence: TGTGCCAGCAGCCGATCCGGGACAGGGGCCTACGAGCAGTACTTC. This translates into CASSRSGTGAYEQYF.

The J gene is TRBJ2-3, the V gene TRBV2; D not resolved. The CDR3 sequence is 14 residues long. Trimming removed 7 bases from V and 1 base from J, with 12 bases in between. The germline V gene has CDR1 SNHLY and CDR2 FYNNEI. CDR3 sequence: CASKRGYGTDTQYF. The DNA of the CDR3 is TGTGCCAGCAAGCGTGGTTATGGCACAGATACGCAGTATTTT.

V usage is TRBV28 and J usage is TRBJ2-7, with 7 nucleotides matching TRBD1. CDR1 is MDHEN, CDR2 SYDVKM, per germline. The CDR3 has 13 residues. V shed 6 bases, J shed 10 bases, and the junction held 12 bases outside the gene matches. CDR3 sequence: CASSTGTVGSQYF. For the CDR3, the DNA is TGTGCCAGCAGCACCGGGACAGTAGGTTCACAGTACTTC.

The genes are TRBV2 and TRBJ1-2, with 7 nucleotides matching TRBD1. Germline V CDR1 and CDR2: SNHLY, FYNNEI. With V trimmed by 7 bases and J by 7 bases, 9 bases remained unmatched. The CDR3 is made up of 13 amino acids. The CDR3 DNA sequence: TGTGCCAGCACCTTGGAGGGGGCAAGTGGCTACACCTTC. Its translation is CASTLEGASGYTF.

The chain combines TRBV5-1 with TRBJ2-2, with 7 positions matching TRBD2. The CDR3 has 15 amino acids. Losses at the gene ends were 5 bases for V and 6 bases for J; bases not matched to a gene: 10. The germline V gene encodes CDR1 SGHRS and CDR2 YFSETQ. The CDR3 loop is CASRWGGDAPGELFF. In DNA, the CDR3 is TGCGCCAGCAGGTGGGGGGGGGACGCCCCCGGGGAGCTGTTTTTT.

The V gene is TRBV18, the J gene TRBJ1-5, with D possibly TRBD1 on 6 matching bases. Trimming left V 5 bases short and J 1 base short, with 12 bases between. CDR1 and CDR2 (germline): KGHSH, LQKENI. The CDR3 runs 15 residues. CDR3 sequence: CASSSDDRSNQPQHF. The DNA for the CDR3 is TGTGCCAGCTCATCTGACGACAGGAGCAATCAGCCCCAGCATTTT.

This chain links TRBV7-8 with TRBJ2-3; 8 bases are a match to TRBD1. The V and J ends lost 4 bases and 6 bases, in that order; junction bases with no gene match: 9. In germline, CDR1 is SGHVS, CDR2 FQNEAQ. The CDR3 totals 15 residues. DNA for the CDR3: TGTGCCAGCAGCTCACCCCGGGACAGGAGGGATACGCAGTATTTT. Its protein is CASSSPRDRRDTQYF.

The CDR3 is CASSKSGGATGELFF. CDR3 nucleotide sequence: TGTGCCAGCAGCAAAAGCGGGGGGGCCACCGGGGAGCTGTTTTTT. The V call is TRBV7-8, the J call TRBJ2-2, with 10 nucleotides matching TRBD2. Germline V lookup: CDR1 SGHVS, CDR2 FQNEAQ. CDR3 size: 15 residues. The V and J ends lost 5 bases and 4 bases, in that order; junction bases with no gene match: 4.

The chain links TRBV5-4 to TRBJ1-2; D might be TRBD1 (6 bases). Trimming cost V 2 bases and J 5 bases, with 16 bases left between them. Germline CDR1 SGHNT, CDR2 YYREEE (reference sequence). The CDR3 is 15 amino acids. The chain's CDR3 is CASSFTSGEGYGYTF. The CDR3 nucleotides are TGTGCCAGCAGCTTTACGTCAGGGGAAGGTTATGGCTACACCTTC. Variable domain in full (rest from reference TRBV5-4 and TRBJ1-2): ETGVTQSPTHLIKTRGQQVTLRCSSQSGHNTVSWYQQALGQGPQFIFQYYREEENGRGNFPPRFSGLQFPNYSSELNVNALELDDSALYLCASSFTSGEGYGYTFGSGTRLTVV.

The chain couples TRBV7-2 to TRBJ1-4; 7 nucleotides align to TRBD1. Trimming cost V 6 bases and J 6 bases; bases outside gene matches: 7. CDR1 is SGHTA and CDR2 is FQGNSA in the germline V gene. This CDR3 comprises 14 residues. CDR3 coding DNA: TGTGCCAGCAGATCCGGGACAGTCGATGAAAAACTGTTTTTT. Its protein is CASRSGTVDEKLFF. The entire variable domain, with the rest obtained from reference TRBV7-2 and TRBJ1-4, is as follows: GAGVSQSPSNKVTEKGKDVELRCDPISGHTALYWYRQSLGQGLEFLIYFQGNSAPDKSGLPSDRFSAERTGGSVSTLTIQRTQQEDSAVYLCASRSGTVDEKLFFGSGTQLSVL.

DNA for the CDR3: TGTGCCAGCCGGGACAGGGTGGGGAACACTGAAGCTTTCTTT. This codes for CASRDRVGNTEAFF. This sequence joins TRBV6-5 and TRBJ1-1, with 9 bases that match TRBD1. The CDR3 is 14 amino acids. V trimming: 8 bases; J trimming: 1 base; junction bases outside the gene matches: 5. Germline CDR1 and CDR2: MNHEY and SVGAGI.

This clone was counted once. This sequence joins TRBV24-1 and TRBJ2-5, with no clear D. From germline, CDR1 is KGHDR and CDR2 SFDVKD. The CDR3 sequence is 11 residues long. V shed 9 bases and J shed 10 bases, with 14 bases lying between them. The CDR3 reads CATGDTGFQYF. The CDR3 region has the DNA TGTGCCACCGGGGATACGGGTTTCCAGTACTTC.

The CDR3 DNA follows: TGCGCCAGCAGCTTGGGGGGTGTCGGGGCGGCGGATGAGCAGTTCTTC. Residues: CASSLGGVGAADEQFF. The rearrangement joins TRBV5-1 to TRBJ2-1; perhaps D is TRBD1 or TRBD2 (5 bases each). The germline V and J ends were trimmed by 0 bases and 8 bases, with 18 bases remaining between them. Per germline, CDR1 SGHRS and CDR2 YFSETQ. The CDR3 runs 16 residues.

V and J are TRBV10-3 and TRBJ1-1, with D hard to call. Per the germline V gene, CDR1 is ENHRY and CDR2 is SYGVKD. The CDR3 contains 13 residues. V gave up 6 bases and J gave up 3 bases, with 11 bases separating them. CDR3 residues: CAISYDKYTEAFF. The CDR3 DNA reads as TGTGCCATCAGCTACGATAAGTACACTGAAGCTTTCTTT.

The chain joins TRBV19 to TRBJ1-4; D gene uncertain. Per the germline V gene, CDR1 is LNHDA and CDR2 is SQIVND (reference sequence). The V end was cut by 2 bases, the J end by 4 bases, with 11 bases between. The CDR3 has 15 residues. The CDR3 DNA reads TGTGCCAGTAGTATAAGGCGACATAATAATGAAAAACTGTTTTTT. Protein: CASSIRRHNNEKLFF.

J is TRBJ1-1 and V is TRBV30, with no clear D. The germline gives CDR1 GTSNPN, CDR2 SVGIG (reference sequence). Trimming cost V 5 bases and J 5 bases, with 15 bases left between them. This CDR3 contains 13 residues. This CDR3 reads CAWRLPGKTEAFF. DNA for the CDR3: TGTGCCTGGCGCCTCCCGGGGAAGACTGAAGCTTTCTTT.

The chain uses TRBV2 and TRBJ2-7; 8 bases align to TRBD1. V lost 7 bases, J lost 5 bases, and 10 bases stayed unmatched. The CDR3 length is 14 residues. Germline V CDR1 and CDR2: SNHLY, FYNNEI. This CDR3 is CASIPGQALDEQYF. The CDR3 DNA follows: TGTGCCAGCATTCCGGGACAGGCTCTTGACGAGCAGTACTTC.

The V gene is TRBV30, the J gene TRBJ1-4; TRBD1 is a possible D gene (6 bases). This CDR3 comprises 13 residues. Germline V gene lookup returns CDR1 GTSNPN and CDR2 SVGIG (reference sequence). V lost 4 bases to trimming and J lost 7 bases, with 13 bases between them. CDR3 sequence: CAWIQGKGEKLFF. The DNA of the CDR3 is TGTGCCTGGATTCAGGGGAAGGGTGAAAAACTGTTTTTT.

Written as DNA, the CDR3 is TGCGCCAGCAGCCTCGGGACCGTCAGGGAGCAGTTCTTC. This sequence encodes CASSLGTVREQFF. V usage is TRBV5-1 and J usage is TRBJ2-1, with D perhaps assigned TRBD1 or TRBD2 (5 bases each). The V end was cut by 4 bases, the J end by 10 bases, with 15 bases between. The CDR3 consists of 13 residues. Germline V lookup: CDR1 SGHRS, CDR2 YFSETQ.